This TCR beta chain was identified in a study of CD8+ T cells in alopecia areata. The CDR3 runs to 12 residues. Trimming removed 7 bases at V and 4 bases at J, with 13 bases between. CDR1 is SQVTM and CDR2 is ANQGSEA in the germline V gene. The authors extracted RNA and reverse transcribed it into cDNA as the sequencing template. TCRdb keeps only in-frame clones here, not all; method: immunoSEQ multiplex PCR. The data contain roughly 110,000 clones, roughly three fifths of them singletons. In its sample, this clone was seen a few times. Regarding treatment: oral pan-JAK inhibitor, 5-10 mg twice daily. The chain employs TRBV29-1 and TRBJ2-5; perhaps TRBD1 as D (6 bases). Sequences were derived from CD8+ T cells sorted from blood, sampled at week 24, from a patient treated with tofacitinib. This clonotype was sampled from a human donor with alopecia areata. The CDR3: CSGGAGVETQYF. The CDR3 DNA reads as TGCAGCGGAGGTGCAGGGGTAGAGACCCAGTACTTC.